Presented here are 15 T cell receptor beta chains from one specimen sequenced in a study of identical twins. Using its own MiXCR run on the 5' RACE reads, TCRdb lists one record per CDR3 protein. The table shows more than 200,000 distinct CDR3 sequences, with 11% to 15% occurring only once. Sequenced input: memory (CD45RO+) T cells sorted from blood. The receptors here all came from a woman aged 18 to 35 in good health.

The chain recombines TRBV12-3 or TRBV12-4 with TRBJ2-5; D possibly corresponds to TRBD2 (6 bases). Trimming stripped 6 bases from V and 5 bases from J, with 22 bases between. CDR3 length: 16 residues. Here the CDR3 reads CASRASTSLQGETQYF. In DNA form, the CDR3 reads TGTGCCAGCAGGGCCTCCACTAGCCTCCAAGGGGAGACCCAGTACTTC.

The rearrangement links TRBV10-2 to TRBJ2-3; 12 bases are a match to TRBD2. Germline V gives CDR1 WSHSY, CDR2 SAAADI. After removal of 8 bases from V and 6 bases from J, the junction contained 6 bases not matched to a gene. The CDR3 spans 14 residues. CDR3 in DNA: TGCGCCAGCGGACTAGCGGGAAAGGAGGATACGCAGTATTTT. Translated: CASGLAGKEDTQYF.

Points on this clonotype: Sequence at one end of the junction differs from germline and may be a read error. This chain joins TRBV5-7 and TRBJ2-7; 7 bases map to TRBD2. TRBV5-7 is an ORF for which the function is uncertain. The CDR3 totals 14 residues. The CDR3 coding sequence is TGTGCCAGGAGCTCCGGACTAGACCTTTACGAGCAGTACTTC. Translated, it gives CARSSGLDLYEQYF.

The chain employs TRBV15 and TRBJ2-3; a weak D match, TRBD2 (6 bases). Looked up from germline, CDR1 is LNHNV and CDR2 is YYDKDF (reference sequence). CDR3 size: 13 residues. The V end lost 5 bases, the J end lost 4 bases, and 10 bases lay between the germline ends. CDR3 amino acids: CATSGTSPDTQYF. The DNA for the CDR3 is TGTGCCACCAGCGGTACTAGCCCAGATACGCAGTATTTT. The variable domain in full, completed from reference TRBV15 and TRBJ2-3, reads DAMVIQNPRYQVTQFGKPVTLSCSQTLNHNVMYWYQQKSSQAPKLLFHYYDKDFNNEADTPDNFQSRRPNTSFCFLDIRSPGLGDTAMYLCATSGTSPDTQYFGPGTRLTVL.

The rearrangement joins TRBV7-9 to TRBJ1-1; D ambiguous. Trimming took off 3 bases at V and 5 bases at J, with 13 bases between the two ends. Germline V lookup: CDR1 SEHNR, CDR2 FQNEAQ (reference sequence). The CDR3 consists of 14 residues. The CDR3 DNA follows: TGTGCCAGCAGCTTTACGTTCTCGGGAACTGAAGCTTTCTTT. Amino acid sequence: CASSFTFSGTEAFF.

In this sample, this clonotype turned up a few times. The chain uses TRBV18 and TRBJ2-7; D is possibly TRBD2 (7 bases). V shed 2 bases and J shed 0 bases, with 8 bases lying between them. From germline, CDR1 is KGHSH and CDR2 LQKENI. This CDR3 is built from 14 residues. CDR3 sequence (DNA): TGTGCCAGCTCACCAGGGGGGGCCTCCTACGAGCAGTACTTC. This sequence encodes CASSPGGASYEQYF. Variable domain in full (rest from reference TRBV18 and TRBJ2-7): NAGVMQNPRHLVRRRGQEARLRCSPMKGHSHVYWYRQLPEEGLKFMVYLQKENIIDESGMPKERFSAEFPKEGPSILRIQQVVRGDSAAYFCASSPGGASYEQYFGPGTRLTVT.

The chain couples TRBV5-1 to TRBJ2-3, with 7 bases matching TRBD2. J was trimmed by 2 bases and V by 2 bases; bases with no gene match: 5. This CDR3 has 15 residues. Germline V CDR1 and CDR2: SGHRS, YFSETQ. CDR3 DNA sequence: TGCGCCAGCAGCTTAGGGCGGGAGAACACAGATACGCAGTATTTT. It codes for CASSLGRENTDTQYF. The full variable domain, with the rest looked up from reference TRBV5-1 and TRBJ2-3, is KAGVTQTPRYLIKTRGQQVTLSCSPISGHRSVSWYQQTPGQGLQFLFEYFSETQRNKGNFPGRFSGRQFSNSRSEMNVSTLELGDSALYLCASSLGRENTDTQYFGPGTRLTVL.

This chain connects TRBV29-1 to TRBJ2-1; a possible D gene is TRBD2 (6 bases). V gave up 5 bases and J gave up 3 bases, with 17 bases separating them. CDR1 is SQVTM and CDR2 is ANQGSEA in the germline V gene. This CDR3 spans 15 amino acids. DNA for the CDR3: TGCAGCGTTAAGGGAGGCCAGGGTGTCTACAATGAGCAGTTCTTC. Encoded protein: CSVKGGQGVYNEQFF.

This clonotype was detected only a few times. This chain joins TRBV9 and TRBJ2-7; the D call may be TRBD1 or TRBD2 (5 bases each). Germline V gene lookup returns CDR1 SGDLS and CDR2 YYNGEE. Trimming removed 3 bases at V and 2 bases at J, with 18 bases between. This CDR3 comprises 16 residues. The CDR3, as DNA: TGTGCCAGCAGCGCCGGAGCCGGGACCTCTCCCTACGAGCAGTACTTC. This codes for CASSAGAGTSPYEQYF.

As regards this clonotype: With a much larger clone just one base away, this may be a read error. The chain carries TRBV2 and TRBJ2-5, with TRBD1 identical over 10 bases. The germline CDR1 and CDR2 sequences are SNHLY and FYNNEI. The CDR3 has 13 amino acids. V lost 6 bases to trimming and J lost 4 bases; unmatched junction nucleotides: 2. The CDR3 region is CASRRTGGETQYF. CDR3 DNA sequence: TGTGCCAGCAGGAGGACAGGGGGAGAGACCCAGTACTTC.

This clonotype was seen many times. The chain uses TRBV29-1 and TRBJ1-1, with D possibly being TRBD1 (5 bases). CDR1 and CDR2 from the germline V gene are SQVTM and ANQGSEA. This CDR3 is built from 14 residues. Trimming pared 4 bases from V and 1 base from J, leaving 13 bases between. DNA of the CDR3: TGCAGCGTTGCCCCGCCAGGGCGGAACACTGAAGCTTTCTTT. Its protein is CSVAPPGRNTEAFF. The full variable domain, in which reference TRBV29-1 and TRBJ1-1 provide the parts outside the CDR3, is SAVISQKPSRDICQRGTSLTIQCQVDSQVTMMFWYRQQPGQSLTLIATANQGSEATYESGFVIDKFPISRPNLTFSTLTVSNMSPEDSSIYLCSVAPPGRNTEAFFGQGTRLTVV.

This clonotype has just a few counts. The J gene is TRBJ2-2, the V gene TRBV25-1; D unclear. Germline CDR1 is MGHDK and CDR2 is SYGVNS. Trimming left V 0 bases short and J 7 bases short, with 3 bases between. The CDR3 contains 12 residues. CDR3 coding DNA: TGTGCCAGCAGTGAATATGACGGGGAGCTGTTTTTT. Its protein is CASSEYDGELFF.

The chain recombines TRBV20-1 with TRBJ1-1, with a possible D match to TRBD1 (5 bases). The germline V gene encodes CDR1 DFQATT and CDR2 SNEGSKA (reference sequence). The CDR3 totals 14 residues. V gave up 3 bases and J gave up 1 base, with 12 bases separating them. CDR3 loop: CSARRSGRNTEAFF. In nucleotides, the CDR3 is TGCAGTGCTAGGAGGTCAGGGCGGAACACTGAAGCTTTCTTT.

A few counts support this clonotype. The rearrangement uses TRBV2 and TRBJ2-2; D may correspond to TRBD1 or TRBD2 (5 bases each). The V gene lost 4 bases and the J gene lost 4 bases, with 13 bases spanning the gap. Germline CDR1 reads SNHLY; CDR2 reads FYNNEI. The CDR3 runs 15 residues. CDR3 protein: CASSGDLWSTGELFF. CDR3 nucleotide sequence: TGTGCCAGCAGTGGGGACCTATGGTCCACCGGGGAGCTGTTTTTT. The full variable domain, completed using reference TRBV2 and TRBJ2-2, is EPEVTQTPSHQVTQMGQEVILRCVPISNHLYFYWYRQILGQKVEFLVSFYNNEISEKSEIFDDQFSVERPDGSNFTLKIRSTKLEDSAMYFCASSGDLWSTGELFFGEGSRLTVL.

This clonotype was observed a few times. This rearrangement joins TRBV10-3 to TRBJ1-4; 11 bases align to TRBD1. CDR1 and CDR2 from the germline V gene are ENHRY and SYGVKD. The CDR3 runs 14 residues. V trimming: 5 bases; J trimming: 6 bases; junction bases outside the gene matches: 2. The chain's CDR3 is CAISPGQGDEKLFF. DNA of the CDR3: TGTGCCATCAGTCCGGGACAGGGGGATGAAAAACTGTTTTTT.